This T cell receptor beta chain was sequenced for a study of identical twins. Study-wide results and limits: For zero-insertion analyses, partial confounding could come from invariant MAIT and iNKT cells.

TCRdb redid the calling of the 5' RACE reads with MiXCR, one entry per CDR3 protein. The sample includes a few hundred thousand distinct CDR3 sequences, more than 9% of them seen just once. V lost 4 bases, J lost 1 base, and 10 bases lay in between. There are 15 residues in the CDR3. This clonotype showed up many times. What it binds is unknown. This sample was also put to use in a study of yellow fever vaccine responses in identical twins.

The sequence was obtained from a woman aged 18 to 35 in good health. The rearrangement joins TRBV12-3 or TRBV12-4 to TRBJ2-2; D is perhaps TRBD2 (6 bases). The sequenced sample was PBMCs. The CDR3 coding sequence is TGTGCCAGCAGTTATTTGCGGGAGAACACCGGGGAGCTGTTTTTT. This sequence encodes CASSYLRENTGELFF.